These 16 T cell receptor beta chains were all obtained from the same sample, sequenced in a study of cytomegalovirus exposure and HLA in healthy donors. PCR involved 60 Vbeta and 13 Jbeta primers. TCRdb keeps only in-frame clones here, not all; method: immunoSEQ multiplex PCR. This sample has about 120,000 clones, with about 80% found just once. The sequencing input was PBMCs. The receptors were gathered from a man aged 55 to 69 in good health and CMV-seropositive.

The rearrangement joins TRBV4-1 to TRBJ1-5, with TRBD1 identical over 8 bases. CDR1 is MGHRA and CDR2 is YSYEKL in the germline V gene. Losses at the gene ends were 4 bases for V and 2 bases for J; bases not matched to a gene: 1. CDR3 length: 14 residues. The CDR3 here is CASSPDRGNQPQHF. The CDR3 nucleotides are TGCGCCAGCAGCCCGGACAGGGGCAATCAGCCCCAGCATTTT.

The V call is TRBV5-1, the J call TRBJ2-1; D uncertain. Looked up from germline, CDR1 is SGHRS and CDR2 is YFSETQ. This CDR3 spans 14 amino acids. V shed 0 bases and J shed 5 bases, with 9 bases lying between them. The CDR3 sequence: CASSLENSHNEQFF. CDR3 DNA: TGCGCCAGCAGCTTGGAAAACAGCCACAATGAGCAGTTCTTC.

V is TRBV19 and J is TRBJ1-3; D perhaps matches TRBD1 (6 bases). Germline CDR1 is LNHDA and CDR2 is SQIVND (reference sequence). The CDR3 runs to 16 residues. The V end was cut by 5 bases, the J end by 0 bases, with 14 bases between. The CDR3 coding sequence is TGTGCCAGTAGTCCCCGGACAGCGAGCTCTGGAAACACCATATATTTT. This encodes CASSPRTASSGNTIYF.

The chain combines TRBV15 with TRBJ2-5, with 9 bases identical to TRBD1. V dropped 1 base and J dropped 5; count of bases not matched to a gene: 5. This CDR3 is 15 amino acids long. Germline CDR1 is LNHNV and CDR2 is YYDKDF (reference sequence). The CDR3 here is CATSRGTGAEETQYF. The CDR3 DNA follows: TGTGCCACCAGCAGAGGGACAGGGGCCGAGGAGACCCAGTACTTC. Combining the CDR3 with reference TRBV15 and TRBJ2-5 gives the whole variable domain DAMVIQNPRYQVTQFGKPVTLSCSQTLNHNVMYWYQQKSSQAPKLLFHYYDKDFNNEADTPDNFQSRRPNTSFCFLDIRSPGLGDTAMYLCATSRGTGAEETQYFGPGTRLLVL.

This CDR3 reads CASSTRTPLDTQYF. The DNA of the CDR3 is TGTGCCAGTAGTACCCGGACACCTTTAGATACGCAGTATTTT. The genes are TRBV19 and TRBJ2-3; tentatively, D is TRBD1 (5 bases). This CDR3 comprises 14 residues. From germline, CDR1 is LNHDA and CDR2 SQIVND (reference sequence). V was cut by 4 bases and J by 5 bases, with 13 bases left in between.

The chain joins TRBV7-8 to TRBJ1-5; TRBD1 matches at 7 bases. The ends lost 4 bases at V and 0 bases at J; junction bases unmatched: 3. CDR1 and CDR2 from the germline V gene are SGHVS and FQNEAQ. The CDR3 is 15 amino acids. CDR3 protein: CASSYRQGSNQPQHF. Written as DNA, the CDR3 is TGTGCCAGCAGCTACAGACAGGGTAGCAATCAGCCCCAGCATTTT.

This chain connects TRBV6-5 to TRBJ1-5; 9 bases are shared with TRBD1. The germline V gene encodes CDR1 MNHEY and CDR2 SVGAGI. CDR3 length: 14 amino acids. V was pared by 5 bases and J by 7 bases, with 6 bases of the junction left unmatched. The CDR3, as DNA: TGTGCCAGCAGTGAGGGACAGGGTGGGCAGCCCCAGCATTTT. The encoded protein is CASSEGQGGQPQHF.

The chain employs TRBV7-6 and TRBJ1-6; D remains ambiguous. In germline, CDR1 is SGHVS, CDR2 FNYEAQ. V gave up 8 bases and J gave up 6 bases, with 11 bases separating them. CDR3 length: 13 amino acids. The CDR3 loop is CASRVGFNSPLHF. The CDR3 DNA reads as TGTGCCAGCCGAGTCGGGTTTAATTCACCCCTCCACTTT.

The chain uses TRBV5-1 and TRBJ1-2; D is possibly TRBD1 (6 bases). Trimming pared 1 base from V and 7 bases from J, leaving 14 bases between. This CDR3 comprises 14 residues. Germline CDR1 reads SGHRS; CDR2 reads YFSETQ. In DNA, the CDR3 is TGCGCCAGCAGCTTGCTGGACAGACGTGGTGGCTACACCTTC. Amino acid sequence: CASSLLDRRGGYTF.

The chain joins TRBV11-3 to TRBJ2-7; D is perhaps TRBD2 (5 bases). The germline V and J ends were trimmed by 0 bases and 3 bases, with 12 bases remaining between them. From germline, CDR1 is SGHNT and CDR2 YENEEA. This CDR3 spans 15 amino acids. CDR3 region: CASSLDSADYYEQYF. DNA of the CDR3: TGTGCCAGCAGCTTAGATTCGGCTGACTACTACGAGCAGTACTTC.

This clone came up a few times. The chain links TRBV5-1 to TRBJ1-3, with 8 bases fitting TRBD1. CDR3 length equals 15 residues. J was trimmed by 4 bases and V by 1 base; bases with no gene match: 4. Germline V CDR1 and CDR2: SGHRS, YFSETQ. The CDR3 sequence: CASSLRTGQGNTIYF. DNA for the CDR3: TGCGCCAGCAGCTTGCGGACAGGGCAAGGAAACACCATATATTTT.

The chain couples TRBV5-6 to TRBJ2-7; TRBD1 agrees at 7 bases. There are 14 residues in the CDR3. Per the germline V gene, CDR1 is SGHDT and CDR2 is YYEEEE. The trim removed 2 bases at V and 6 bases at J, leaving 8 bases unmatched. CDR3 in amino acids: CASSFQQGIGEQYF. CDR3 in DNA: TGTGCCAGCAGCTTTCAACAGGGGATTGGCGAGCAGTACTTC.

V is TRBV6-5 and J is TRBJ2-3; D is unclear. From germline, CDR1 is MNHEY and CDR2 SVGAGI. The length of the CDR3 is 12 residues. Trimming left V 6 bases short and J 7 bases short, with 11 bases between. CDR3 sequence: CASRSRVHTQYF. Written as DNA, the CDR3 is TGTGCCAGCAGGTCCCGAGTCCATACGCAGTATTTT.

The rearrangement uses TRBV7-2 and TRBJ2-3; TRBD2 matches at 8 bases. V lost 5 bases, J lost 6 bases, and 10 bases stayed unmatched. CDR3 size: 15 residues. CDR1 is SGHTA and CDR2 is FQGNSA in the germline V gene. DNA of the CDR3: TGTGCCAGCAGCGACCGCGGGGGGACCGCGGATACGCAGTATTTT. Amino acid sequence: CASSDRGGTADTQYF.

The chain carries TRBV5-1 and TRBJ2-1; the match to TRBD2 covers 9 bases. Germline CDR1 is SGHRS and CDR2 is YFSETQ. The CDR3 consists of 15 residues. The V and J ends lost 5 bases and 4 bases, in that order; junction bases with no gene match: 7. CDR3 nucleotide sequence: TGCGCCAGCAGAGATGGCGGGGGGGATTACAATGAGCAGTTCTTC. This codes for CASRDGGGDYNEQFF.

This clone was seen once. This chain uses TRBV7-9 with TRBJ2-1; maybe TRBD1 (5 bases). CDR3 length: 13 amino acids. In germline, CDR1 is SEHNR, CDR2 FQNEAQ (reference sequence). The germline V and J ends were trimmed by 3 bases and 5 bases, with 8 bases remaining between them. CDR3 in DNA: TGTGCCAGCAGCTTGGGGCCGAACAATGAGCAGTTCTTC. The encoded protein is CASSLGPNNEQFF. Using reference TRBV7-9 and TRBJ2-1 for the parts outside the CDR3, the full variable domain is DTGVSQNPRHKITKRGQNVTFRCDPISEHNRLYWYRQTLGQGPEFLTYFQNEAQLEKSRLLSDRFSAERPKGSFSTLEIQRTEQGDSAMYLCASSLGPNNEQFFGPGTRLTVL.